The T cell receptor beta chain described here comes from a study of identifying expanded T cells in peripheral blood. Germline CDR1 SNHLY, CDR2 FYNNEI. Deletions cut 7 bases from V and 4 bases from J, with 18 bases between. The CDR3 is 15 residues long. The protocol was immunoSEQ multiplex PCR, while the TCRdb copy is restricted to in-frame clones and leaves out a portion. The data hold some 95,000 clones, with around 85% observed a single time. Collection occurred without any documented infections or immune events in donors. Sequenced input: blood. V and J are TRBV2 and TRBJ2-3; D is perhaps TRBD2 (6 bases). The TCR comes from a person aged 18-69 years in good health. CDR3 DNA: TGTGCCAGCATGGAGGGTTCAATGAGAGCAGATACGCAGTATTTT. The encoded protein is CASMEGSMRADTQYF. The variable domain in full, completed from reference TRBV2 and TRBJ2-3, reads EPEVTQTPSHQVTQMGQEVILRCVPISNHLYFYWYRQILGQKVEFLVSFYNNEISEKSEIFDDQFSVERPDGSNFTLKIRSTKLEDSAMYFCASMEGSMRADTQYFGPGTRLTVL.